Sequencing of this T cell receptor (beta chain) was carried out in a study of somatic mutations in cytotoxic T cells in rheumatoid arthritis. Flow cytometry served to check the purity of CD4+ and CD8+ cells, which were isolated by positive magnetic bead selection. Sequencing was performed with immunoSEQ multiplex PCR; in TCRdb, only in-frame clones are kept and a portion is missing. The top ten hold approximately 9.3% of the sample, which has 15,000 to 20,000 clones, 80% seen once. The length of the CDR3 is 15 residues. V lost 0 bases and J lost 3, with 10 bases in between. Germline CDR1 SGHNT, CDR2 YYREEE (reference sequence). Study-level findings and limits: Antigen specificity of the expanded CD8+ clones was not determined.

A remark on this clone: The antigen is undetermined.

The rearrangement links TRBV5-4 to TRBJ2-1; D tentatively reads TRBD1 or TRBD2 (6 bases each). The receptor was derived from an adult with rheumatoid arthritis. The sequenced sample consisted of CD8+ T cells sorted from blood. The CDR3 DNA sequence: TGTGCCAGCAGCTTGGGAAGGGGGGTCTACAATGAGCAGTTCTTC. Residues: CASSLGRGVYNEQFF.